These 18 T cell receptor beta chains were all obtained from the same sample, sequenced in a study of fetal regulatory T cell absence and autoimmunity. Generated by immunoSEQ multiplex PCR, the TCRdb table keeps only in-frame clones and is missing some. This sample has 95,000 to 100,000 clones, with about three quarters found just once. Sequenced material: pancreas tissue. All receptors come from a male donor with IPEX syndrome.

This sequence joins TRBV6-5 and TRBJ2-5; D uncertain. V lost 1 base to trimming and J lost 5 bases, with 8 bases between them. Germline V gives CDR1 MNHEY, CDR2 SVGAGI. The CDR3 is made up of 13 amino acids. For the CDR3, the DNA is TGTGCCAGCAGTTACTGGGTCGGGGAGACCCAGTACTTC. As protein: CASSYWVGETQYF.

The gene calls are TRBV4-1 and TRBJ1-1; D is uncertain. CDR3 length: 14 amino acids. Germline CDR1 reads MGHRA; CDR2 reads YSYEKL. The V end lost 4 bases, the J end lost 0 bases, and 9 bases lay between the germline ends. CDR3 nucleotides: TGCGCCAGCAGCCTCGACACTCTGAACACTGAAGCTTTCTTT. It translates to CASSLDTLNTEAFF.

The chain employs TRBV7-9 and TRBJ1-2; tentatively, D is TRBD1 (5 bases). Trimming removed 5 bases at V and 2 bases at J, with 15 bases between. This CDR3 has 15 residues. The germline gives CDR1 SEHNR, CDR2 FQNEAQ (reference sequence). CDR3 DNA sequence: TGTGCCAGCAGCATTACGCAGGGAAGGAACTATGGCTACACCTTC. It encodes CASSITQGRNYGYTF.

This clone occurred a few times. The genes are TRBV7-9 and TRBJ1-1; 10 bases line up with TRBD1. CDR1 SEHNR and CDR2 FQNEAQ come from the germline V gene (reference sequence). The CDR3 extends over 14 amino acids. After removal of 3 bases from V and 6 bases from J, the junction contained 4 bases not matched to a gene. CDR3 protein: CASSFRQGASEAFF. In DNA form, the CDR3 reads TGTGCCAGCAGCTTCCGACAGGGGGCTTCTGAAGCTTTCTTT.

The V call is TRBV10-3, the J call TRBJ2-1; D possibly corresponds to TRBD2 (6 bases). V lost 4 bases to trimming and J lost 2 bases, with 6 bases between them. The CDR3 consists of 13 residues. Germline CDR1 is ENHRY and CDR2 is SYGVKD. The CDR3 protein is CAISGTTYNEQFF. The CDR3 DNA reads TGTGCCATCAGTGGGACTACCTACAATGAGCAGTTCTTC.

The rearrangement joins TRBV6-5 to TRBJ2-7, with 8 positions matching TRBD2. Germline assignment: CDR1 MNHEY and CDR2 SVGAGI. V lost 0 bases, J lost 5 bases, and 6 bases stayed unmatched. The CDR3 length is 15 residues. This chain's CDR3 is CASSYSSGSPHEQYF. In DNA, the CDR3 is TGTGCCAGCAGTTACTCAAGCGGGAGTCCCCACGAGCAGTACTTC.

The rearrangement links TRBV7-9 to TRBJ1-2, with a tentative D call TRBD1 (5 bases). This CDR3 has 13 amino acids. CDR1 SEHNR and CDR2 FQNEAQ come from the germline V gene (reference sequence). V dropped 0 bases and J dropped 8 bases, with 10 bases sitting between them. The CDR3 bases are TGTGCCAGCAGCTTAGCTCGGGGGAGAGGCTACACCTTC. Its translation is CASSLARGRGYTF.

CDR3 sequence: CASSHLAGGRNEQFF. The CDR3 DNA is TGTGCCAGCAGCCATTTAGCGGGGGGGCGCAATGAGCAGTTCTTC. The chain combines TRBV27 with TRBJ2-1; 11 nucleotides match TRBD2. There are 15 residues in the CDR3. The V gene end was trimmed by 6 bases and the J gene end by 6 bases; junction bases not matched to a gene: 7. Germline V gene sequence: CDR1 MNHEY, CDR2 SMNVEV (reference sequence).

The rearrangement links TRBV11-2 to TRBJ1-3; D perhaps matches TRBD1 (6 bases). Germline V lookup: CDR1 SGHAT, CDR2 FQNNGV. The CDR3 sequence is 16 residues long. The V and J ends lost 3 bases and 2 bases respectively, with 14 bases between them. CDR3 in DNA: TGTGCCAGCAGCTTTAGGGGGGCCCCTCCTGGAAACACCATATATTTT. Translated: CASSFRGAPPGNTIYF.

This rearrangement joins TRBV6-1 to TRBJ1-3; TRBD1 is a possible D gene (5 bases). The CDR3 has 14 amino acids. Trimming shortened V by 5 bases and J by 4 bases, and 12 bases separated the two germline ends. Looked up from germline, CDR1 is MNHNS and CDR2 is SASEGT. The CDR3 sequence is CASSPWGYGNTIYF. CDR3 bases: TGTGCCAGCAGTCCTTGGGGGTACGGAAACACCATATATTTT.

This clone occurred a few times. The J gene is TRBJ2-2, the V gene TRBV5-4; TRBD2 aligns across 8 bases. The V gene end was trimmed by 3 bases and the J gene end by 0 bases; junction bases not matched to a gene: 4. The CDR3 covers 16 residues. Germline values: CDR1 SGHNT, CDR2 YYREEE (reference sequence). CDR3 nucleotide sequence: TGTGCCAGCAGCTACTCTAGCGGGTCGAACACCGGGGAGCTGTTTTTT. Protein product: CASSYSSGSNTGELFF.

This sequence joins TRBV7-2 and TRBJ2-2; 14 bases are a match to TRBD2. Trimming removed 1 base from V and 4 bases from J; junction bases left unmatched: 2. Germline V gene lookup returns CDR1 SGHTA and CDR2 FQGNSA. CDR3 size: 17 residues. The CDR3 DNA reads TGTGCCAGCAGCTTAGTTGGGACTAGCGGGGGCACCGGGGAGCTGTTTTTT. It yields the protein CASSLVGTSGGTGELFF.

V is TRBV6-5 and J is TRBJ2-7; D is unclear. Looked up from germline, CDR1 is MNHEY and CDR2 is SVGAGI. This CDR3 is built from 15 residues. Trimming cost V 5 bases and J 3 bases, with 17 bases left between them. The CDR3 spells CASSLTFGSIYEQYF. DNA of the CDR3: TGTGCCAGCAGTCTCACTTTCGGATCCATCTACGAGCAGTACTTC.

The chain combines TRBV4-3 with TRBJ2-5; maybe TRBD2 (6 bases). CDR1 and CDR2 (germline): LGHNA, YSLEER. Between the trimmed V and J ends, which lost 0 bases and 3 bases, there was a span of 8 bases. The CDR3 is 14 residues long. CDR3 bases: TGCGCCAGCAGCCAAGATCGGACTAAAGAGACCCAGTACTTC. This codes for CASSQDRTKETQYF.

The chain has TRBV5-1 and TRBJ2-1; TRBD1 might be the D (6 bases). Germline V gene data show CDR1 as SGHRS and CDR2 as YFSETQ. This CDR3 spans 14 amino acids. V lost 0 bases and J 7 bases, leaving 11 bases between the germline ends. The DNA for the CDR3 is TGCGCCAGCAGCTTGGCGACACAGGGTAATGAGCAGTTCTTC. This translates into CASSLATQGNEQFF.

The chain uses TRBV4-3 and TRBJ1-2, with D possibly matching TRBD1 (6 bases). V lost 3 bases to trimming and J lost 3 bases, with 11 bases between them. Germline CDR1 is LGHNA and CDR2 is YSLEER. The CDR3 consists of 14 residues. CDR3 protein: CASSHDRLHYGYTF. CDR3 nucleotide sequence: TGCGCCAGCAGCCACGACAGGTTACACTATGGCTACACCTTC.

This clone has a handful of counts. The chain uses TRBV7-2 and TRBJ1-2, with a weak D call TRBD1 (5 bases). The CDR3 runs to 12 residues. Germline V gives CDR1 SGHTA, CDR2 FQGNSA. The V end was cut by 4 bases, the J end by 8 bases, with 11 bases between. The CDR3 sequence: CASSSRGEGYTF. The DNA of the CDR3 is TGTGCCAGCAGCTCTCGGGGCGAGGGCTACACCTTC.

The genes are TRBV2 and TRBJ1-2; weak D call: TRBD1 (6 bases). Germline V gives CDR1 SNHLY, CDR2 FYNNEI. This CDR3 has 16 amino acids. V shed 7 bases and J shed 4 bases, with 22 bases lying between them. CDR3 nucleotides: TGTGCCAGCATCCGTCGGGGACACCTGCTCCCCTATGGCTACACCTTC. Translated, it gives CASIRRGHLLPYGYTF.